Below are 26 T cell receptor beta chains sequenced from a single sample in a study of T cells in Graves' hyperthyroidism and ophthalmopathy (dated by TCRdb to 2018 to 2020). The library was made by multiplex PCR. Sequencing relied on an Illumina HiSeq 2000. TCR beta CDR3 regions were amplified from RNA transcripts. The TCR CDR3 was subjected to a first round of RT-PCR using the HTBI primer set and the Qiagen OneStep RT-PCR kit. TCRdb reprocessing: public reads trimmed at Q25 with fastp, clones called with MiXCR, in-frame beta chains kept. Identical CDR3 proteins give one entry, which carries the most common genes and DNA. The sample profile shows more than 650,000 distinct CDR3 sequences; 12% to 15% of them were found once. Around 9.6% of the sample is held by the ten biggest clonotypes. The sequenced sample consisted of blood. The receptors derive from a woman younger than 30 with Graves' hyperthyroidism.

This clonotype was detected a few times. V gene TRBV3-1 combines with J gene TRBJ2-5; 10 bases are a match to TRBD1. Germline V gene sequence: CDR1 LGHDT, CDR2 YNNKEL (reference sequence). The junction had 7 bases not matched to a gene; V was cut back by 2 bases and J by 4 bases. CDR3 size: 16 residues. The CDR3 spells CASSQPGTGAGETQYF. In DNA form, the CDR3 reads TGTGCCAGCAGCCAACCCGGGACAGGGGCCGGAGAGACCCAGTACTTC.

The CDR3 coding sequence is TGTGCCAGCACCGCGTCCCGGCTGGGGGATGGCTACACCTTC. It yields the protein CASTASRLGDGYTF. J is TRBJ1-2 and V is TRBV6-1, with a tentative D call TRBD1 (5 bases). There are 14 residues in the CDR3. V was trimmed by 7 bases and J by 6 bases, leaving 18 bases between them. The germline V gene encodes CDR1 MNHNS and CDR2 SASEGT.

This clonotype occurred many times. This chain links TRBV18 with TRBJ2-7; D is undetermined. CDR1 is KGHSH, CDR2 LQKENI, per germline. The CDR3 contains 15 residues. Trimming left V 1 base short and J 6 bases short, with 16 bases between. The CDR3 bases are TGTGCCAGCTCACCACGGCTAGATGCTTCTCGCGAGCAGTACTTC. Encoded protein: CASSPRLDASREQYF.

The chain couples TRBV19 to TRBJ1-2; no firm D call. Germline lookup yields CDR1 LNHDA and CDR2 SQIVND (reference sequence). With 3 bases removed from V and 4 bases from J, the gap between germline ends came to 18 bases. The CDR3 has 16 residues. This CDR3 is CASSIGDAWGIYGYTF. The CDR3 bases are TGTGCCAGTAGTATCGGAGATGCATGGGGAATCTATGGCTACACCTTC.

In this sample, this clonotype turned up a few times. The rearrangement joins TRBV6-5 to TRBJ1-3; no definite D call. Trimming cost V 0 bases and J 0 bases, with 12 bases left between them. Germline V gives CDR1 MNHEY, CDR2 SVGAGI. CDR3 length: 17 amino acids. The CDR3 loop is CASSYSRLRNSGNTIYF. The CDR3 coding sequence is TGTGCCAGCAGTTACTCGAGACTACGGAACTCTGGAAACACCATATATTTT.

This clonotype was detected ten times or more. The DNA for the CDR3 is TGTGCCAGCAGCTCCGAGGGGTTAGCTAATGAAAAACTGTTTTTT. Translation: CASSSEGLANEKLFF. This rearrangement joins TRBV7-2 to TRBJ1-4; D may be TRBD1 (5 bases). The CDR3 is 15 residues long. CDR1 is SGHTA and CDR2 is FQGNSA in the germline V gene. V lost 4 bases to trimming and J lost 3 bases, with 12 bases between them.

This clonotype has a count of ten or more. This chain links TRBV12-5 with TRBJ2-1, with 11 bases fitting TRBD2. The J segment lost 7 bases and the V segment lost 2 bases, leaving 25 bases of the junction unmatched. CDR3 length: 22 amino acids. Germline CDR1 LGHNT, CDR2 FRNRAP. This CDR3 is CASGLFPLELAGGSLRPNEQFF. DNA of the CDR3: TGTGCTAGTGGTTTGTTCCCCTTAGAGCTAGCGGGAGGCTCCCTCAGGCCGAATGAGCAGTTCTTC.

Regarding this clonotype: A junction boundary mismatches the germline segment, possibly from a read error. The chain uses TRBV27 and TRBJ2-7; 8 bases map to TRBD2. The CDR3 is 15 residues long. The V gene's germline CDR1 is MNHEY and CDR2 SMNVEV (reference sequence). Here the CDR3 reads CASSVRLAGPYEQHF. DNA for the CDR3: TGTGCCAGCAGCGTGAGGTTAGCGGGACCCTACGAGCAGCACTTC.

The chain has TRBV19 and TRBJ2-7; tentatively, D is TRBD2 (6 bases). The CDR3 has 13 residues. CDR1 is LNHDA and CDR2 is SQIVND in the germline V gene (reference sequence). With 7 bases removed from V and 1 base from J, the gap between germline ends came to 11 bases. Written as DNA, the CDR3 is TGTGCCAGTAACGGGGGATGGTCCTACGAGCAGTACTTC. It is translated as CASNGGWSYEQYF. The variable domain in full, completed from reference TRBV19 and TRBJ2-7, reads DGGITQSPKYLFRKEGQNVTLSCEQNLNHDAMYWYRQDPGQGLRLIYYSQIVNDFQKGDIAEGYSVSREKKESFPLTVTSAQKNPTAFYLCASNGGWSYEQYFGPGTRLTVT.

The chain combines TRBV7-6 with TRBJ1-2; TRBD1 might be the D (5 bases). Trimming removed 5 bases from V and 2 bases from J, with 15 bases in between. This CDR3 is 15 amino acids long. The germline V gene has CDR1 SGHVS and CDR2 FNYEAQ. CDR3 protein: CASSPGPPPNYGYTF. As DNA, the CDR3 is TGTGCCAGCAGCCCAGGGCCGCCGCCCAACTATGGCTACACCTTC.

The chain has TRBV9 and TRBJ2-7; D tentatively reads TRBD1 or TRBD2 (5 bases each). Germline loops: CDR1 SGDLS, CDR2 YYNGEE. The CDR3 loop spans 15 amino acids. The ends were cut back, 0 bases at V and 4 bases at J, with 14 bases in the middle. CDR3 nucleotides: TGTGCCAGCAGCGTAGGTGTGGGGGTAGGGTACGAGCAGTACTTC. Amino acid sequence: CASSVGVGVGYEQYF.

This clonotype was counted ten times or more. The chain is built from TRBV12-3 or TRBV12-4 and TRBJ1-3; D is possibly TRBD1 (6 bases). Trimming shortened V by 6 bases and J by 4 bases, and 16 bases separated the two germline ends. The CDR3 extends over 15 amino acids. The CDR3: CASRLVGANGNTIYF. CDR3 DNA: TGTGCCAGCAGACTGGTGGGGGCGAACGGAAACACCATATATTTT.

The sample holds many counts of this clonotype. The V and J genes are TRBV7-9 and TRBJ1-1; D is uncertain. The CDR3 runs to 11 residues. Looked up from germline, CDR1 is SEHNR and CDR2 is FQNEAQ (reference sequence). V gave up 1 base and J gave up 10 bases, with 7 bases separating them. The CDR3 DNA follows: TGTGCCAGCAGCTTAGGGGTGATAGCTTTCTTT. The encoded protein is CASSLGVIAFF.

This sequence joins TRBV28 and TRBJ1-1; D call uncertain. This CDR3 has 15 residues. The germline V and J ends were trimmed by 3 bases and 11 bases, with 22 bases remaining between them. Germline V lookup: CDR1 MDHEN, CDR2 SYDVKM. As DNA, the CDR3 is TGTGCCAGCAGTTTGCCCCAAGCCATGTACCGGGAGGCTTTCTTT. Protein product: CASSLPQAMYREAFF. Variable domain in full (rest from reference TRBV28 and TRBJ1-1): DVKVTQSSRYLVKRTGEKVFLECVQDMDHENMFWYRQDPGLGLRLIYFSYDVKMKEKGDIPEGYSVSREKKERFSLILESASTNQTSMYLCASSLPQAMYREAFFGQGTRLTVV.

This clonotype was recorded many times. The gene calls are TRBV5-1 and TRBJ2-7; 10 bases fit TRBD2. V shed 5 bases, J shed 3 bases, and the junction held 8 bases outside the gene matches. CDR1 and CDR2 from the germline V gene are SGHRS and YFSETQ. The CDR3 is 15 residues long. Here the CDR3 reads CASRVGVAGGYEQYF. The CDR3 DNA reads as TGCGCCAGCAGGGTTGGTGTAGCGGGAGGCTACGAGCAGTACTTC.

Many counts were recorded for this clonotype. This sequence joins TRBV28 and TRBJ2-1; D ambiguous. V was clipped by 7 bases and J by 2 bases, with 15 bases between them. CDR3 length: 15 residues. Per the germline V gene, CDR1 is MDHEN and CDR2 is SYDVKM. DNA for the CDR3: TGTGCCAGCAAGGTTAGGGATCTGCCCTACAATGAGCAGTTCTTC. This gives the protein CASKVRDLPYNEQFF. The full variable domain, in which reference TRBV28 and TRBJ2-1 provide the parts outside the CDR3, is DVKVTQSSRYLVKRTGEKVFLECVQDMDHENMFWYRQDPGLGLRLIYFSYDVKMKEKGDIPEGYSVSREKKERFSLILESASTNQTSMYLCASKVRDLPYNEQFFGPGTRLTVL.

This clonotype was observed many times. CDR3 sequence (DNA): TGTGCCAGCAGCTTCCTAGGGAGCGAGCAGTACTTC. The encoded protein is CASSFLGSEQYF. The J gene is TRBJ2-7, the V gene TRBV5-6; D may be TRBD2 (5 bases). The CDR3 loop spans 12 amino acids. The germline gives CDR1 SGHDT, CDR2 YYEEEE. V lost 2 bases and J lost 6, with 9 bases in between.

This clonotype was found many times. J is TRBJ2-1 and V is TRBV20-1; TRBD1 matches at 7 bases. With V trimmed by 7 bases and J by 5 bases, 8 bases remained unmatched. CDR1 is DFQATT and CDR2 is SNEGSKA in the germline V gene (reference sequence). The CDR3 runs 13 residues. The CDR3 protein is CSGFSGGNNEQFF. The CDR3 DNA sequence: TGCAGTGGGTTTTCAGGGGGTAACAATGAGCAGTTCTTC.

This CDR3 reads CASSITGTSGMVYEQYF. For the CDR3, the DNA is TGTGCCAGTAGTATTACCGGGACTAGCGGGATGGTTTACGAGCAGTACTTC. The chain has TRBV19 and TRBJ2-7; 13 bases are a match to TRBD2. CDR1 LNHDA and CDR2 SQIVND come from the germline V gene (reference sequence). The CDR3 has 17 residues. The V gene end was trimmed by 3 bases and the J gene end by 4 bases; junction bases not matched to a gene: 9. Variable domain in full (rest from reference TRBV19 and TRBJ2-7): DGGITQSPKYLFRKEGQNVTLSCEQNLNHDAMYWYRQDPGQGLRLIYYSQIVNDFQKGDIAEGYSVSREKKESFPLTVTSAQKNPTAFYLCASSITGTSGMVYEQYFGPGTRLTVT.

A few counts support this clonotype. The chain uses TRBV18 and TRBJ1-5, with 7 bases aligning to TRBD1. The CDR3 covers 15 residues. CDR1 is KGHSH and CDR2 is LQKENI in the germline V gene. V was pared by 2 bases and J by 3 bases, with 4 bases of the junction left unmatched. The CDR3 DNA reads TGTGCCAGCTCACCAAGGGACAGCTTCAATCAGCCCCAGCATTTT. The encoded protein is CASSPRDSFNQPQHF.

This clonotype was seen only a few times. V usage is TRBV2 and J usage is TRBJ2-7; D is unclear. CDR3 size: 14 residues. The ends were cut back, 4 bases at V and 0 bases at J, with 10 bases in the middle. In germline, CDR1 is SNHLY, CDR2 FYNNEI. The CDR3 spells CASSAPLSSYEQYF. The CDR3 DNA is TGTGCCAGCAGTGCGCCCCTCAGCTCCTACGAGCAGTACTTC. Together with reference TRBV2 and TRBJ2-7, the CDR3 gives the full variable domain: EPEVTQTPSHQVTQMGQEVILRCVPISNHLYFYWYRQILGQKVEFLVSFYNNEISEKSEIFDDQFSVERPDGSNFTLKIRSTKLEDSAMYFCASSAPLSSYEQYFGPGTRLTVT.

In its sample, this clonotype was seen many times. The chain joins TRBV5-1 to TRBJ2-1; the match to TRBD2 covers 7 bases. The CDR3 extends over 14 amino acids. Germline V gives CDR1 SGHRS, CDR2 YFSETQ. V trimming: 0 bases; J trimming: 6 bases; junction bases outside the gene matches: 3. CDR3: CASSLDPSGNEQFF. CDR3 nucleotides: TGCGCCAGCAGCTTGGATCCTAGCGGCAATGAGCAGTTCTTC.

The chain recombines TRBV6-1 with TRBJ2-3; unclear D gene. CDR1 MNHNS and CDR2 SASEGT come from the germline V gene. V was clipped by 6 bases and J by 5 bases, with 24 bases between them. The CDR3 runs to 17 residues. As DNA, the CDR3 is TGTGCCAGCAGCGCCGTTAGAAACAGTCCCTCTGGAGATACGCAGTATTTT. As protein: CASSAVRNSPSGDTQYF.

This clonotype was counted at least ten times. The chain combines TRBV6-6 with TRBJ1-1; D not resolved. Trimming shortened V by 4 bases and J by 4 bases, and 16 bases separated the two germline ends. Germline V lookup: CDR1 MNHNY, CDR2 SVGAGI (reference sequence). The CDR3 sequence is 15 residues long. CDR3 in amino acids: CASSSLPLGSTEAFF. In DNA, the CDR3 is TGTGCCAGCAGTTCACTCCCCCTCGGGAGCACTGAAGCTTTCTTT.

This clonotype showed up many times. The J gene is TRBJ2-7, the V gene TRBV6-5; 7 positions match TRBD2. With V trimmed by 2 bases and J by 9 bases, 13 bases remained unmatched. CDR1 and CDR2 from the germline V gene are MNHEY and SVGAGI. CDR3 length: 15 amino acids. CDR3 in amino acids: CASSYSRDYKPTQYF. The CDR3, as DNA: TGTGCCAGCAGTTACAGCCGGGACTATAAGCCCACGCAGTACTTC.

The chain uses TRBV4-2 and TRBJ2-3; maybe TRBD2 (6 bases). Trimming shortened V by 0 bases and J by 1 base, and 11 bases separated the two germline ends. The germline gives CDR1 LGHNA, CDR2 YNFKEQ. This CDR3 is 16 amino acids long. CDR3 protein: CASSQDTGLGTDTQYF. The CDR3 DNA follows: TGTGCCAGCAGCCAAGATACGGGACTTGGCACAGATACGCAGTATTTT.